One and the same sample provided the 9 T cell receptor beta chains below, sequenced in a study of shared T cell receptors in the human thymus. Clones were read by immunoSEQ multiplex PCR, and TCRdb kept only the in-frame ones, dropping some. The sample includes roughly 550,000 clones, roughly 74% seen only once; the top ten take about 0.014%. The sample was also linked to a second study, of human thymus T cells.

Sequenced material: thymocytes. Receptors were obtained from a boy in the first two years of life with a congenital heart defect.

The chain carries TRBV6-5 and TRBJ2-7; TRBD2 agrees at 9 bases. J lost 7 bases, V lost 6 bases, and 13 bases had no gene match. This CDR3 comprises 15 residues. CDR1 and CDR2 from the germline V gene are MNHEY and SVGAGI. This CDR3 is CASSPQLAGRAEQYF. CDR3 DNA: TGTGCCAGCAGCCCCCAGCTAGCGGGAAGAGCGGAGCAGTACTTC.

The chain recombines TRBV29-1 with TRBJ2-7; D possibly corresponds to TRBD2 (6 bases). There are 15 residues in the CDR3. Germline loops: CDR1 SQVTM, CDR2 ANQGSEA. V lost 4 bases, J lost 1 base, and 17 bases lay in between. CDR3 sequence: CSVADRLALSYEQYF. CDR3 coding DNA: TGCAGCGTTGCTGATCGTCTAGCGTTGTCCTACGAGCAGTACTTC.

The chain couples TRBV23-1 to TRBJ2-6; TRBD2 agrees at 11 bases. TRBV23-1 is designated an ORF whose function remains uncertain. The CDR3 covers 17 residues. Unmatched junction bases numbered 0, after V lost 2 bases and J lost 0 bases. This CDR3 is CASSQTSGSSGANVLTF. DNA of the CDR3: TGCGCCAGCAGTCAAACTAGCGGGAGCTCTGGGGCCAACGTCCTGACTTTC.

This chain joins TRBV4-3 and TRBJ2-3, with D maybe TRBD2 (6 bases). Per germline, CDR1 LGHNA and CDR2 YSLEER. Trimming shortened V by 1 base and J by 0 bases, and 14 bases separated the two germline ends. The CDR3 length is 17 residues. The CDR3 is CASSQAQLSGSTDTQYF. DNA of the CDR3: TGCGCCAGCAGCCAAGCTCAACTCAGCGGGAGCACAGATACGCAGTATTTT.

V is TRBV6-5 and J is TRBJ2-1, with 7 positions matching TRBD2. Germline assignment: CDR1 MNHEY and CDR2 SVGAGI. V was pared by 0 bases and J by 0 bases, with 2 bases of the junction left unmatched. The CDR3 runs to 16 residues. As DNA, the CDR3 is TGTGCCAGCAGTTACTCACTAGCGTTCTCCTACAATGAGCAGTTCTTC. It codes for CASSYSLAFSYNEQFF.

V is TRBV7-2 and J is TRBJ1-2, with 11 bases identical to TRBD1. The V and J ends lost 4 bases and 4 bases, in that order; junction bases with no gene match: 8. This CDR3 is built from 16 residues. Germline V gene data show CDR1 as SGHTA and CDR2 as FQGNSA. CDR3 nucleotides: TGTGCCAGCAGCTCGATCCGGGACAGGGGGTCCTATGGCTACACCTTC. Its translation is CASSSIRDRGSYGYTF.

The rearrangement links TRBV28 to TRBJ2-1; possible D gene TRBD2, 6 bases. Trimming shortened V by 7 bases and J by 2 bases, and 15 bases separated the two germline ends. The germline CDR1 and CDR2 sequences are MDHEN and SYDVKM. This CDR3 is built from 15 residues. CDR3 residues: CASTPRRVPYNEQFF. The DNA of the CDR3 is TGTGCCAGCACCCCTCGGAGGGTCCCCTACAATGAGCAGTTCTTC. Full variable domain (remainder filled in from reference TRBV28 and TRBJ2-1): DVKVTQSSRYLVKRTGEKVFLECVQDMDHENMFWYRQDPGLGLRLIYFSYDVKMKEKGDIPEGYSVSREKKERFSLILESASTNQTSMYLCASTPRRVPYNEQFFGPGTRLTVL.

The chain carries TRBV28 and TRBJ2-1; 9 nucleotides align to TRBD1. V trimming: 11 bases; J trimming: 5 bases; junction bases outside the gene matches: 10. CDR1 is MDHEN, CDR2 SYDVKM, per germline. The CDR3 totals 14 residues. The CDR3 reads CAGGRDRVNNEQFF. In DNA form, the CDR3 reads TGTGCCGGAGGGAGGGACAGGGTCAACAATGAGCAGTTCTTC. The complete variable domain, with remaining parts taken from reference TRBV28 and TRBJ2-1, reads DVKVTQSSRYLVKRTGEKVFLECVQDMDHENMFWYRQDPGLGLRLIYFSYDVKMKEKGDIPEGYSVSREKKERFSLILESASTNQTSMYLCAGGRDRVNNEQFFGPGTRLTVL.

This chain connects TRBV5-6 to TRBJ1-1; D might be TRBD1 (5 bases). Between the trimmed V and J ends, which lost 4 bases and 1 base, there was a span of 14 bases. The V gene's germline CDR1 is SGHDT and CDR2 YYEEEE. This CDR3 has 15 residues. This chain's CDR3 is CASSPAPTGNTEAFF. CDR3 nucleotides: TGTGCCAGCAGCCCCGCGCCTACAGGGAACACTGAAGCTTTCTTT. The whole variable domain, remainder taken from reference TRBV5-6 and TRBJ1-1, is DAGVTQSPTHLIKTRGQQVTLRCSPKSGHDTVSWYQQALGQGPQFIFQYYEEEERQRGNFPDRFSGHQFPNYSSELNVNALLLGDSALYLCASSPAPTGNTEAFFGQGTRLTVV.